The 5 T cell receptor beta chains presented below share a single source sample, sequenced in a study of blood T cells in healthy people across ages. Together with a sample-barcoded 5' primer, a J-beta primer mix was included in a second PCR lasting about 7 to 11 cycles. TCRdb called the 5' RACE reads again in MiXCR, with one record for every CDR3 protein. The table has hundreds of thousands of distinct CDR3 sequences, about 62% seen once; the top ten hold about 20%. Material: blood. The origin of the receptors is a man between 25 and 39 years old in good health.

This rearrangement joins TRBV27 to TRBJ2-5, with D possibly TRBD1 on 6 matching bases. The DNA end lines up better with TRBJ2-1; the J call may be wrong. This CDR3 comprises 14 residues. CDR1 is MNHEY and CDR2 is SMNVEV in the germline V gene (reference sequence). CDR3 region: CASSLGAVQETQFF. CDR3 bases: TGTGCCAGCAGTTTGGGGGCCGTCCAAGAGACCCAGTTCTTC.

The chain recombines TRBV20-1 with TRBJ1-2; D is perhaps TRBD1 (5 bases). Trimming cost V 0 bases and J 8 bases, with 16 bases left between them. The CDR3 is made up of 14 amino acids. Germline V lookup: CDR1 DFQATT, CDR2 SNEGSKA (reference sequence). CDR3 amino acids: CSAREGRTAGGYTF. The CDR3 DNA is TGCAGTGCTAGAGAGGGCCGGACCGCAGGGGGCTACACCTTC.

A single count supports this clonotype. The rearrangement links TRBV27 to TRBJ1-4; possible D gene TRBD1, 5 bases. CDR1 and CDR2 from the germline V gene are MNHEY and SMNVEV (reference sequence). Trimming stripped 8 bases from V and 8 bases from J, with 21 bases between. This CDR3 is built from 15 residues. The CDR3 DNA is TGTGCCAGCGCACCCGAGGGCAGGGTTAGAGAAAAACTGTTTTTT. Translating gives CASAPEGRVREKLFF. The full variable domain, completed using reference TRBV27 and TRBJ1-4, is EAQVTQNPRYLITVTGKKLTVTCSQNMNHEYMSWYRQDPGLGLRQIYYSMNVEVTDKGDVPEGYKVSRKEKRNFPLILESPSPNQTSLYFCASAPEGRVREKLFFGSGTQLSVL.

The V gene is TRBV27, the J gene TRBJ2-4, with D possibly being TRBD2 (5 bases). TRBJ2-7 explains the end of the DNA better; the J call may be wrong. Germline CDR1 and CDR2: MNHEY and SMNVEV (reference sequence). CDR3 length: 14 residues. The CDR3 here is CASSVRGTLNEQYF. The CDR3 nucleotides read TGTGCCAGCAGTGTACGGGGTACTCTAAACGAGCAGTACTTC.

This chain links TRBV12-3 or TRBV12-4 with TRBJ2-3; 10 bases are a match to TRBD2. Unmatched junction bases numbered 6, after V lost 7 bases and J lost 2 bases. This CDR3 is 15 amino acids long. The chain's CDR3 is CASIRSGRATDTQYF. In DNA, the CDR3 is TGTGCCAGCATCCGCAGCGGGAGGGCCACAGATACGCAGTATTTT.